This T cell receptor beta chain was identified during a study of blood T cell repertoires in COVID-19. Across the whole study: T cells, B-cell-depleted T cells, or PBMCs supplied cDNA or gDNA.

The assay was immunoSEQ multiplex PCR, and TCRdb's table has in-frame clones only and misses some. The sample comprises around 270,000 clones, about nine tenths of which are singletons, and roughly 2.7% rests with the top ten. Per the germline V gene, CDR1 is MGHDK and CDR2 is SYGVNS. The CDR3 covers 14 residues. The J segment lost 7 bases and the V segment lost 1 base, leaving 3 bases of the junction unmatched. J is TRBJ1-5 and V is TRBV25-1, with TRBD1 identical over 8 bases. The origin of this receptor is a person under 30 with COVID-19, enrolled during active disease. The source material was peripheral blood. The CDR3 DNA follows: TGTGCCAGCAGTGAATCTCAGGGGGCCCAGCCCCAGCATTTT. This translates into CASSESQGAQPQHF.